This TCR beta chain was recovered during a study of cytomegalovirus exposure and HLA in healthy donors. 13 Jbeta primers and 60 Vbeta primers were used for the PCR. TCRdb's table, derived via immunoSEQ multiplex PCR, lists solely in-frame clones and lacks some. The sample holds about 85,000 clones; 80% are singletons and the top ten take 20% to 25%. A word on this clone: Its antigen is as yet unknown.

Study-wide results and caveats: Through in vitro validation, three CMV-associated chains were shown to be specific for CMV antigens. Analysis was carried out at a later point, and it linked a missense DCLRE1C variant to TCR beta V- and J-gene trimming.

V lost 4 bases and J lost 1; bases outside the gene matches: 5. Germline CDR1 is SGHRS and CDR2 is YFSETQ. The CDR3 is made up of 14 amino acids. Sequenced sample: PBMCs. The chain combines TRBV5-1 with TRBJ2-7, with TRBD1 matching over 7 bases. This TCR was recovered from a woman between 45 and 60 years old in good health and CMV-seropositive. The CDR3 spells CASSPGTASYEQYV. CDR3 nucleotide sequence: TGCGCCAGCAGCCCCGGGACAGCTTCCTACGAGCAGTACGTC.